The source of this T cell receptor (beta chain) is a study of T cell responses to AZD1222 COVID-19 vaccine. Study-wide points: Only a handful of AZD1222 recipients, several in all, had baseline seropositivity. Once two AZD1222 doses were given, Spike-specific TCR breadth and depth went up. White British ancestry dominated among donors, who included more females, and clonal diversity was possibly underestimated. The repertoires were collected only after the peak T cell response.

Profiling relied on immunoSEQ multiplex PCR, and the TCRdb table lists in-frame clones only, not all of them. The profile covers roughly 120,000 clones, with roughly 90% appearing a single time and more than 14% taken by the ten largest. For this clone: Its target is unknown.

There are 14 residues in the CDR3. Trimming shortened V by 0 bases and J by 6 bases, and 11 bases separated the two germline ends. From germline, CDR1 is SGDLS and CDR2 YYNGEE. Sample: peripheral blood, taken 28 days after the second AZD1222 dose. The source is an adult who received the AZD1222 COVID-19 vaccine. The V gene is TRBV9, the J gene TRBJ2-3; maybe TRBD2 (5 bases). This CDR3 reads CASSVGRFGDTQYF. CDR3 coding DNA: TGTGCCAGCAGCGTAGGGAGGTTCGGGGATACGCAGTATTTT.